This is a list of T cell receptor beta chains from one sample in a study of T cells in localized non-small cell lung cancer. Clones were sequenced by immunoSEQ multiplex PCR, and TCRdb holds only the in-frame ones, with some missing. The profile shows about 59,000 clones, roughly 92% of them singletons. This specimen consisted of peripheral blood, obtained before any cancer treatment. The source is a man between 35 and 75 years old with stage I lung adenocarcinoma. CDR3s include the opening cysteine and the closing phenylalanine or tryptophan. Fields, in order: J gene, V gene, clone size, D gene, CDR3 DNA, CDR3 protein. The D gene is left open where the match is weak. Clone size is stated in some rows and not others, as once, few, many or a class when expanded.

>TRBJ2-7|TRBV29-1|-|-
TGCAGCGTTGAACCGCTGGATACTGACTCCTACGAGCAGTACTTC
CSVEPLDTDSYEQYF
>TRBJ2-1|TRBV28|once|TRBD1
TGTGCCAGCAAAGACGCGGACAGGGGGTACAATGAGCAGTTCTTC
CASKDADRGYNEQFF
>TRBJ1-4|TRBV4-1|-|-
TGCGCCAGCAGCCGAGTTCCAGGGAATCACATTCACTCTAATGAAAAACTGTTTTTT
CASSRVPGNHIHSNEKLFF
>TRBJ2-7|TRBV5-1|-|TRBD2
TGCGCCAGCAGCTTGGAAGCTAGCGGTACCTACGAGCAGTACTTC
CASSLEASGTYEQYF
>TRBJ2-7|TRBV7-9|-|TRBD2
TGTGCCAGCAGCACGACTAGCGGGAGGGCCTACGAGCAGTACTTC
CASSTTSGRAYEQYF
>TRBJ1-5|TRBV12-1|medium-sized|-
TGTGCCAGCAGCCCGGGACGTGATAATCAGCCCCAGCATTTT
CASSPGRDNQPQHF
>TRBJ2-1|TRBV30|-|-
TGTGCCTGGAGTTGGTACAATGAGCAGTTCTTC
CAWSWYNEQFF
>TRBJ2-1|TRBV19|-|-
TGTGCCAGTAGTTTAGGGGCAACCTACAATGAGCAGTTCTTC
CASSLGATYNEQFF
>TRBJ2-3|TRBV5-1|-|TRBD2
TGCGCCAGCAGCCAGGGACTAGCGGGAGCCACAGATACGCAGTATTTT
CASSQGLAGATDTQYF
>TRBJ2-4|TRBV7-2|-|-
TGTGCCAGCAGCTTAGGGGGCAGTGTTCAGTACTTC
CASSLGGSVQYF
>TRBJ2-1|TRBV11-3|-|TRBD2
TGTGCCAGCAGCTTTGGGACTAGCGGCAATGAGCAGTTCTTC
CASSFGTSGNEQFF
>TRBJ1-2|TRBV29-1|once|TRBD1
TGCAGCGTTGCGACCGGGACAGACAACTATGGCTACACCTTC
CSVATGTDNYGYTF
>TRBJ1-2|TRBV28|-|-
TGTGCCAGCAGTTTAACGGGGAACTATGGCTACACCTTC
CASSLTGNYGYTF
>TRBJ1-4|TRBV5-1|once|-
TGCGCCAGCAGTTCTGGGTCGGCAGCCCAAGAAAAACTGTTTTTT
CASSSGSAAQEKLFF
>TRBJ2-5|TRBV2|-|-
TGTGCCAGCAGTGAAGTACCCCCGGGAGTGGGGGACCAGTACTTC
CASSEVPPGVGDQYF
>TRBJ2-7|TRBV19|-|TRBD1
TGTGCCAGTAGTACTGGACAGGTGAGGACCTACGAGCAGTACTTC
CASSTGQVRTYEQYF
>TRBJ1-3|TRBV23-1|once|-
TGCGCCAGCAGTCAATCAGGCGGGAATGGAAACACCATATATTTT
CASSQSGGNGNTIYF
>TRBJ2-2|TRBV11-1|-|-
TGTGCCAGCAGCTTAGTTCCTCGGGGGCCTGTCACCGGGGAGCTGTTTTTT
CASSLVPRGPVTGELFF
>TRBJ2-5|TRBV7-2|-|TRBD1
TGTGCCAGCAGCTTGACCGGGACAGGGGGCGCAGAGACCCAGTACTTC
CASSLTGTGGAETQYF
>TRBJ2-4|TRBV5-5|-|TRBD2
TGTGCCAGCAGCTTGATGGGACTAGCGGAGGGCCTAGCCAAAAACATTCAGTACTTC
CASSLMGLAEGLAKNIQYF